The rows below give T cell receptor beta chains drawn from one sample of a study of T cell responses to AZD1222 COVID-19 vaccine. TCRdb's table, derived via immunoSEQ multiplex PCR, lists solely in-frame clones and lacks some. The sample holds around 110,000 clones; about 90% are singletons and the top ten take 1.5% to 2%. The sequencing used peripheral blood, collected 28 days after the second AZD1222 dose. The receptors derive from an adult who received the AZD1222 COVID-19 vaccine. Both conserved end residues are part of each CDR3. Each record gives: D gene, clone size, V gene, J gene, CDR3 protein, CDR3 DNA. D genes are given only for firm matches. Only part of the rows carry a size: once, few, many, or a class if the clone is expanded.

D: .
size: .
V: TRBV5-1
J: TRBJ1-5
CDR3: CASSLAGARHQPQHF
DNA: TGCGCCAGCAGCTTGGCTGGGGCGAGGCATCAGCCCCAGCATTTT

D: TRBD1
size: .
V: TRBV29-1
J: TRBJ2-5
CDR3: CSVGTGTGGRSCETQYF
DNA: TGCAGCGTCGGAACTGGGACAGGGGGCAGGTCTTGCGAGACCCAGTACTTC

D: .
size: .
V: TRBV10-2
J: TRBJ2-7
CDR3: CASRSGDSYEQYF
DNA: TGCGCCAGCAGGAGTGGAGATAGCTACGAGCAGTACTTC

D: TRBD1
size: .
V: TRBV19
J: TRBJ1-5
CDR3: CASSRTGTYSNQPQHF
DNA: TGTGCCAGTAGTCGGACAGGGACTTATAGCAATCAGCCCCAGCATTTT

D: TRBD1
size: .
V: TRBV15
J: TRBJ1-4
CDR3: CATSKEGTGGMSNEKLFF
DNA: TGTGCCACCAGCAAAGAAGGGACAGGGGGCATGTCTAATGAAAAACTGTTTTTT

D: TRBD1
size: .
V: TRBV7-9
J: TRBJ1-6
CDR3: CASSHGRRGPNSPLHF
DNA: TGTGCCAGCAGCCACGGTCGTAGGGGGCCTAATTCACCCCTCCACTTT

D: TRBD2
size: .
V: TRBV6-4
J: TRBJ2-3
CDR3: CASSDSFSGGADTQYF
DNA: TGTGCCAGCAGTGACTCGTTTAGCGGGGGAGCAGATACGCAGTATTTT

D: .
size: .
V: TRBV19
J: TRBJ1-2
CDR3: CASSIQGSPDGYTF
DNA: TGTGCCAGTAGTATACAGGGGTCACCGGATGGCTACACCTTC

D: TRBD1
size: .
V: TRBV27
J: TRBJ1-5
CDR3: CASSTTLPDRGLGQPQHF
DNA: TGTGCCAGCAGTACCACTCTACCTGACAGGGGTTTAGGTCAGCCCCAGCATTTT

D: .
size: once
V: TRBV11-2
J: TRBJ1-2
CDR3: CASTPGLGGYTF
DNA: TGTGCCAGCACCCCCGGGCTCGGTGGCTACACCTTC

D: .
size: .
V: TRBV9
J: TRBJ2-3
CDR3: CASQRMGSDTQYF
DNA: TGTGCCAGCCAGCGGATGGGGTCAGATACGCAGTATTTT

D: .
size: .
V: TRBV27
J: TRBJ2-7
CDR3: CASSFPPRFSYEQYF
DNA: TGTGCCAGCAGTTTCCCTCCCAGGTTTTCCTACGAGCAGTACTTC

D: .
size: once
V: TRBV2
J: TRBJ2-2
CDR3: CASSEDVRSGELFF
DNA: TGTGCCAGCAGTGAAGACGTCCGCTCCGGGGAGCTGTTTTTT

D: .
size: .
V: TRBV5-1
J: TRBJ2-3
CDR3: CASSKGSGTGTDTQYF
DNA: TGCGCCAGCAGTAAAGGATCCGGGACTGGCACAGATACGCAGTATTTT

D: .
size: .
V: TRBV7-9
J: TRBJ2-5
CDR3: CASSLGGTNQETQYF
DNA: TGTGCCAGCAGCTTAGGCGGGACCAACCAAGAGACCCAGTACTTC

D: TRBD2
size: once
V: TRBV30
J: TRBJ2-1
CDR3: CAWSWGGEQFF
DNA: TGTGCCTGGTCGTGGGGGGGAGAGCAGTTCTTC

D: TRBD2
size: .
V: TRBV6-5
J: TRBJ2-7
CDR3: CASRTSGSREQYF
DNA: TGTGCCAGCAGAACTAGCGGGAGTCGCGAGCAGTACTTC

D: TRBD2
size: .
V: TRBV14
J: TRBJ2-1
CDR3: CASSHTWGLAGGSGNEQFF
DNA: TGTGCCAGCAGCCACACTTGGGGACTAGCGGGAGGGTCTGGCAATGAGCAGTTCTTC

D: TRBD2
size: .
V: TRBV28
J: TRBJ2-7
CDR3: CASSLSGGRGYEQYF
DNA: TGTGCCAGCAGCCTAAGTGGCGGGAGGGGATACGAGCAGTACTTC

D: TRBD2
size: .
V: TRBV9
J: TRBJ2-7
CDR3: CASSSGTSGRAPGEQYF
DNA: TGTGCCAGCAGCTCCGGGACTAGCGGGAGGGCCCCCGGCGAGCAGTACTTC

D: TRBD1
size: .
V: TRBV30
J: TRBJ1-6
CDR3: CACNIQGFNSPLHF
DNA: TGTGCCTGTAACATACAGGGGTTCAATTCACCCCTCCACTTT

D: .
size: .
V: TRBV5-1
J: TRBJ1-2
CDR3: CASSPETGTGTGYTF
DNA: TGCGCCAGCAGCCCCGAAACCGGGACCGGGACCGGCTACACCTTC

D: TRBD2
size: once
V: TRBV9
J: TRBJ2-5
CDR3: CASSALAGGGKETQYF
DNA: TGTGCCAGCAGCGCACTAGCGGGAGGGGGCAAAGAGACCCAGTACTTC

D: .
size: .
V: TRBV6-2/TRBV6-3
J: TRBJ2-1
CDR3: CASSYIAGTSYNEQFF
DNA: TGTGCCAGCAGTTACATTGCGGGAACGTCCTACAATGAGCAGTTCTTC

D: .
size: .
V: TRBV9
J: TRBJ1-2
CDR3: CASSLSGGYTF
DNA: TGTGCCAGCAGCTTAAGTGGCGGCTACACCTTC

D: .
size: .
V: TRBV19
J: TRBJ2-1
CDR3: CASSIDFSVYNEQFF
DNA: TGTGCCAGTAGTATAGATTTTTCGGTCTACAATGAGCAGTTCTTC

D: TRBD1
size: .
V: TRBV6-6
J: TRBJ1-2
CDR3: CASSSGQGYGYTF
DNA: TGTGCCAGCAGCTCTGGACAGGGCTATGGCTACACCTTC

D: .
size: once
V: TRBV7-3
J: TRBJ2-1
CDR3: CASSFIPTREQFF
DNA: TGTGCCAGCAGCTTCATCCCCACTCGAGAGCAGTTCTTC

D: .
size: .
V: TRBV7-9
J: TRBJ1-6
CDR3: CASSPWGEGESPLHF
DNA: TGTGCCAGCAGCCCATGGGGGGAGGGAGAATCACCCCTCCACTTT

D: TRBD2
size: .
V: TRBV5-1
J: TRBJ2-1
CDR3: CASSLSLAVSYNEQFF
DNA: TGCGCCAGCAGCTTGAGTCTAGCGGTTTCCTACAATGAGCAGTTCTTC

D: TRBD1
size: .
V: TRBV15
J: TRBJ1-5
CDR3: CATSREAPGQRFLPQHF
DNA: TGTGCCACCAGCAGAGAAGCCCCGGGACAGCGGTTTTTGCCCCAGCATTTT

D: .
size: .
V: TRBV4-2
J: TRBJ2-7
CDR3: CASSQDQQGSRYEQYF
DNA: TGTGCCAGCAGCCAAGACCAACAGGGTTCCCGCTACGAGCAGTACTTC

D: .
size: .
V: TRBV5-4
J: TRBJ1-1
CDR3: CASSTAGGNTEAFF
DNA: TGTGCCAGCAGCACCGCGGGCGGGAACACTGAAGCTTTCTTT

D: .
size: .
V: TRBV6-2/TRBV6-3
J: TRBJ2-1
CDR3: CASSKGELHNEQFF
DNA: TGTGCCAGCAGTAAGGGGGAGTTGCATAATGAGCAGTTCTTC

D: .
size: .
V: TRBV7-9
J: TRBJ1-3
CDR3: CASSTEHTIYF
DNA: TGTGCCAGCAGCACGGAACACACCATATATTTT

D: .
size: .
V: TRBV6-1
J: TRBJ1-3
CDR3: CASSEPGSGNTIYF
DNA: TGTGCCAGCAGTGAACCCGGGTCTGGAAACACCATATATTTT

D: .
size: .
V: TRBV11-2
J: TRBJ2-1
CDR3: CASSLQGSGSYNEQFF
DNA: TGTGCCAGCAGCTTGCAGGGGTCAGGCTCCTACAATGAGCAGTTCTTC

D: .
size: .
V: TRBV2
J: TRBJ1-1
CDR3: CASPGGSYTEAFF
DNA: TGTGCCAGTCCCGGGGGAAGTTACACTGAAGCTTTCTTT

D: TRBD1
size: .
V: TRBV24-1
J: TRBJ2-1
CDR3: CATSGQGKRIDNEQFF
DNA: TGTGCCACCAGTGGACAGGGCAAAAGGATAGACAATGAGCAGTTCTTC

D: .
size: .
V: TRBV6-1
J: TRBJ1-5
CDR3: CASSEIRQGHQPQHF
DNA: TGTGCCAGCAGTGAAATCCGGCAGGGCCATCAGCCCCAGCATTTT

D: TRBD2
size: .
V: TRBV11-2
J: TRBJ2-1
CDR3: CASSSLQRLAAREQFF
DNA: TGTGCCAGCAGCTCCCTCCAGCGACTAGCGGCCCGTGAGCAGTTCTTC

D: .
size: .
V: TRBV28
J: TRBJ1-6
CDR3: CASSTGTAGRALHF
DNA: TGTGCCAGCAGCACCGGGACCGCGGGAAGGGCCCTCCACTTT

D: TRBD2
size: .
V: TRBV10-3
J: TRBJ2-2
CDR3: CAISQNPSGRHTGELFF
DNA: TGTGCCATCAGTCAAAACCCTAGCGGGAGACACACCGGGGAGCTGTTTTTT

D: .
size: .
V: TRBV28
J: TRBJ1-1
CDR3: CASSFNTEAFF
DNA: TGTGCCAGCAGTTTTAACACTGAAGCTTTCTTT

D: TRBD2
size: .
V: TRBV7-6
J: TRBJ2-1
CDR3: CASSLSREGLNEQFF
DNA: TGTGCCAGCAGCTTAAGCCGGGAGGGCCTCAATGAGCAGTTCTTC

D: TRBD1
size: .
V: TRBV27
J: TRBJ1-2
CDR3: CASSVTGGKHGYTF
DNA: TGTGCCAGCAGCGTGACAGGGGGGAAGCATGGCTACACCTTC

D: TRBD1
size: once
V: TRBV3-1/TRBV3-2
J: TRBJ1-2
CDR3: CASSLGTDYGYTF
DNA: TGTGCCAGCAGCCTCGGGACAGACTATGGCTACACCTTC